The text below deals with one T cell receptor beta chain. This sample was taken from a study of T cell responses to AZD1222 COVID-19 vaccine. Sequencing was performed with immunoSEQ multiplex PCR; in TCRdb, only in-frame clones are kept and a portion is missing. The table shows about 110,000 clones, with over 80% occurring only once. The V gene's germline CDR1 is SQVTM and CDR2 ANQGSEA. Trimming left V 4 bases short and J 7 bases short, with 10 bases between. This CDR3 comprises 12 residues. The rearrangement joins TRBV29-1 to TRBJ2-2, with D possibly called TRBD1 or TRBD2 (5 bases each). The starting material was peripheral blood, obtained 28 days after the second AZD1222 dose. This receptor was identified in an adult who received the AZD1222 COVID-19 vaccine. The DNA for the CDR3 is TGCAGCGTTGGGGGGTTTGGCGGGGAGCTGTTTTTT. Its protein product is CSVGGFGGELFF.